This entry is about one T cell receptor (beta chain). Participants came from about two dozen US areas, aged about 18 to 89 years. Cohort allocation depended upon clinical history that participants reported. This specimen comes from a study of blood T cell repertoires in COVID-19. Looked up from germline, CDR1 is MDHEN and CDR2 is SYDVKM. The CDR3 extends over 17 amino acids. V lost 5 bases, J lost 2 bases, and 19 bases lay in between. The assay was immunoSEQ multiplex PCR, and TCRdb's table has in-frame clones only and misses some. Found here are about 280,000 clones, more than 80% of them singletons; the top ten hold over 4%.

V and J are TRBV28 and TRBJ1-5; D is possibly TRBD1 (6 bases). What was sequenced was PBMCs or T cells enriched from blood (not recorded which). This sequence originates from a young woman with acute COVID-19. The CDR3 DNA sequence: TGTGCCAGCAGTGACAGGACCAAGTCCCGTGGCAATCAGCCCCAGCATTTT. Amino acids: CASSDRTKSRGNQPQHF.